These 7 T cell receptor beta chains were all obtained from the same sample, sequenced in a study of OX40 agonist ivuxolimab in advanced cancers. The table came from immunoSEQ multiplex PCR; TCRdb's copy has only in-frame clones and leaves some out. The table includes 65,000 to 85,000 clones, roughly 86% detected once. Sequencing used CD4+ or CD8+ T cells sorted from blood, obtained in a trial of the OX40 agonist ivuxolimab. These receptors came from an adult with an advanced solid tumor such as melanoma, head and neck, liver or kidney cancer.

V gene TRBV7-2 combines with J gene TRBJ1-2, with TRBD1 identical over 8 bases. This CDR3 is 16 amino acids long. Germline CDR1 is SGHTA and CDR2 is FQGNSA. V dropped 4 bases and J dropped 4; count of bases not matched to a gene: 11. CDR3 in DNA: TGTGCCAGCAGCTCCGCGGGGACAGGCCATGGCTATGGCTACACCTTC. Its protein is CASSSAGTGHGYGYTF.

The V call is TRBV18, the J call TRBJ1-2, with no clear D. From germline, CDR1 is KGHSH and CDR2 LQKENI. There are 13 residues in the CDR3. Trimming pared 2 bases from V and 4 bases from J, leaving 8 bases between. The CDR3 DNA follows: TGTGCCAGCTCACCAAACAGCGTCTATGGCTACACCTTC. Its translation: CASSPNSVYGYTF.

The chain links TRBV18 to TRBJ1-6; no reliable D call. The CDR3 sequence is 15 residues long. Germline values: CDR1 KGHSH, CDR2 LQKENI. The V gene lost 6 bases and the J gene lost 9 bases, with 18 bases spanning the gap. Here the CDR3 reads CASSPREVFSSPLHF. CDR3 bases: TGTGCCAGCTCCCCTAGGGAGGTATTCAGTTCACCCCTCCACTTT.

The rearrangement joins TRBV21-1 to TRBJ2-5; the table calls TRBD1, which could not be checked here. TRBV21-1 is given as a pseudogene. CDR3 size: 16 residues. CDR3 residues: CASSKARDRGGETQYF. The CDR3 bases are TGTGCCAGCAGCAAAGCCCGGGACAGGGGAGGAGAGACCCAGTACTTC.

This chain uses TRBV10-3 with TRBJ2-7, with D uncertain. The germline V and J ends were trimmed by 4 bases and 7 bases, with 11 bases remaining between them. Germline values: CDR1 ENHRY, CDR2 SYGVKD. This CDR3 has 12 amino acids. The CDR3, as DNA: TGTGCCATCAGTGCGCTGGGCCGGGAGCAGTACGTC. Its protein product is CAISALGREQYV.

This clone was picked up one time. The V call is TRBV28, the J call TRBJ2-4, with D possibly matching TRBD2 (5 bases). The germline V and J ends were trimmed by 3 bases and 0 bases, with 6 bases remaining between them. The CDR3 consists of 14 residues. Germline V gene lookup returns CDR1 MDHEN and CDR2 SYDVKM. CDR3 DNA: TGTGCCAGCAGTTTCGGAGGAGCCAAAAACATTCAGTACTTC. Its protein is CASSFGGAKNIQYF.

The gene calls are TRBV2 and TRBJ1-2; the D is unclear. V was clipped by 4 bases and J by 8 bases, with 11 bases between them. This CDR3 is built from 12 residues. Germline V gene lookup returns CDR1 SNHLY and CDR2 FYNNEI. CDR3 bases: TGTGCCAGCAGTGTGCTTAACAGAGGCTACACCTTC. Encoded protein: CASSVLNRGYTF.